This TCR beta chain derives from a study of CD8+CD57+ T cells in acquired aplastic anemia. Study-level information: In CD4+ cells, healthy donors produced an average of about 10.8 million reads.

The CDR3 covers 18 residues. Germline V gene data show CDR1 as SGHAT and CDR2 as FQDESV (reference sequence). V lost 2 bases and J lost 6, with 23 bases in between. The template used for profiling TCR beta VDJ and CDR3 was genomic DNA. Using its own MiXCR run on the reads, TCRdb lists one record per CDR3 protein. The sample holds some 240,000 distinct CDR3 sequences, approximately 35% seen once. The study's findings and limits: Patients and controls shared some 30 CD8+ CDR3 sequences.

With regard to this clonotype: As yet, its antigen is unknown.

V gene TRBV11-1 combines with J gene TRBJ2-4; D remains ambiguous. Sequenced: sorted CD4+, CD8+, or CD8+CD57+ T cells (not recorded which) from PBMCs. The TCR originated in a human donor in good health, serving as a control. The CDR3 region has the DNA TGTGCCAGCAGCTTAAAAGTCTCACTTCTCCCTATTGGAAACATTCAGTACTTC. As protein: CASSLKVSLLPIGNIQYF.